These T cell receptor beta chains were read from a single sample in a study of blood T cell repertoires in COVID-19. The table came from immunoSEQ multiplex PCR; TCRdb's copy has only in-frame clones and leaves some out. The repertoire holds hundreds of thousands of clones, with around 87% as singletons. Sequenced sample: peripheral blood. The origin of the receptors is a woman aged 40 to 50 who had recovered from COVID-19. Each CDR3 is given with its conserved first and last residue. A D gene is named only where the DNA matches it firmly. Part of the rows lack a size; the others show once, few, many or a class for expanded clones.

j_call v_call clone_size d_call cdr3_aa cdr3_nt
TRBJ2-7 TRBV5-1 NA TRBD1 CASSQGQGASYEQYF TGCGCCAGCAGCCAGGGGCAGGGGGCCTCCTACGAGCAGTACTTC
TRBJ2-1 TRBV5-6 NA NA CASSLAGDSSYNEQFF TGTGCCAGCAGCTTGGCGGGGGACAGCTCCTACAATGAGCAGTTCTTC
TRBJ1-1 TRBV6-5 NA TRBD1 CASSYTTGGTEAFF TGTGCCAGCAGTTACACGACAGGGGGCACTGAAGCTTTCTTT
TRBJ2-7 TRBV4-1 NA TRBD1 CASSPNRDRGPSEQYF TGCGCCAGCAGCCCAAACCGGGACAGGGGGCCCAGCGAGCAGTACTTC
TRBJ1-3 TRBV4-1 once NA CASSRPKRGNWDSGNTIYF TGCGCCAGCAGCCGCCCCAAAAGAGGGAATTGGGACTCTGGAAACACCATATATTTT
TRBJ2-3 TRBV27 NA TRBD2 CASSRTSGTSHPTDTQYF TGTGCCAGCAGTAGAACTTCCGGGACTAGCCATCCCACAGATACGCAGTATTTT
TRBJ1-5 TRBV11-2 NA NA CASSIQGYSNQPQHF TGTGCCAGCAGCATACAGGGATATAGCAATCAGCCCCAGCATTTT
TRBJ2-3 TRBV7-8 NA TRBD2 CASSLMVAGGTDTQYF TGTGCCAGCAGCTTAATGGTAGCGGGGGGCACAGATACGCAGTATTTT
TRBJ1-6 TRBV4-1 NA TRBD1 CASSHGQGLASPLHF TGCGCCAGCAGCCATGGACAGGGACTAGCTTCACCCCTCCACTTT
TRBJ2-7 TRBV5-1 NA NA CASRSGSSYEQYF TGCGCCAGCCGGTCCGGGTCCTCCTACGAGCAGTACTTC
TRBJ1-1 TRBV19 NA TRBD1 CASKQGQLTEAFF TGTGCCTCAAAACAGGGGCAGTTGACTGAAGCTTTCTTT
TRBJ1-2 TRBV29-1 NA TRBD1 CSATPGQGYGYTF TGCAGCGCTACTCCGGGACAGGGCTATGGCTACACCTTC
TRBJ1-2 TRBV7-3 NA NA CASSHDSRGYGYTF TGTGCCAGCAGCCACGACAGCAGGGGCTATGGCTACACCTTC
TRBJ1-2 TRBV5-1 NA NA CASSLGGGSSYGYTF TGCGCCAGCAGCTTGGGAGGGGGTTCCAGCTATGGCTACACCTTC